The next 18 T cell receptor beta chains were all read from a single sample in a study of OX40 agonist ivuxolimab in advanced cancers. TCRdb's copy holds only in-frame clones and misses some; the assay was immunoSEQ multiplex PCR. The sample yields 71,000 or so clones, about nine tenths seen once. Here the sequenced sample was CD4+ or CD8+ T cells sorted from blood, taken in a trial of the OX40 agonist ivuxolimab. The receptor set was obtained from an adult with an advanced solid tumor such as melanoma, head and neck, liver or kidney cancer.

This clone was counted between two and nine times. The chain recombines TRBV19 with TRBJ2-7, with 7 bases matching TRBD1. Trimming cost V 6 bases and J 5 bases; bases outside gene matches: 4. Germline loops: CDR1 LNHDA, CDR2 SQIVND (reference sequence). There are 12 residues in the CDR3. CDR3 residues: CASRRGQNEQYF. The CDR3 DNA follows: TGTGCCAGTAGGAGGGGGCAGAACGAGCAGTACTTC. The variable domain in full, completed from reference TRBV19 and TRBJ2-7, reads DGGITQSPKYLFRKEGQNVTLSCEQNLNHDAMYWYRQDPGQGLRLIYYSQIVNDFQKGDIAEGYSVSREKKESFPLTVTSAQKNPTAFYLCASRRGQNEQYFGPGTRLTVT.

This chain connects TRBV28 to TRBJ2-5; 12 bases map to TRBD2. Germline V gives CDR1 MDHEN, CDR2 SYDVKM. The CDR3 totals 16 residues. The ends lost 1 base at V and 5 bases at J; junction bases unmatched: 5. The CDR3: CASSLSSGRARETQYF. In nucleotides, the CDR3 is TGTGCCAGCAGTTTATCTAGCGGGAGGGCTCGGGAGACCCAGTACTTC.

V usage is TRBV19 and J usage is TRBJ2-1; the match to TRBD2 covers 13 bases. The CDR3 runs 13 residues. V was clipped by 6 bases and J by 7 bases; unmatched bases: 0. CDR1 is LNHDA and CDR2 is SQIVND in the germline V gene (reference sequence). CDR3 nucleotide sequence: TGTGCCAGTAGGACTAGCGGGGGGAATGAGCAGTTCTTC. It translates to CASRTSGGNEQFF.

The chain employs TRBV2 and TRBJ2-7; D is possibly TRBD2 (7 bases). V was clipped by 3 bases and J by 3 bases, with 18 bases between them. The CDR3 extends over 16 amino acids. Per germline, CDR1 SNHLY and CDR2 FYNNEI. The CDR3 DNA reads as TGTGCCAGCAGTGAGGGGGGGGCCCCTTCGATCTACGAGCAGTACTTC. Translating it yields CASSEGGAPSIYEQYF.

Concerning this clone itself: At the DNA level, this CDR3 is encoded by other sequences in the same sample as well. This rearrangement joins TRBV2 to TRBJ2-1; 7 positions match TRBD2. V was pared by 5 bases and J by 6 bases, with 10 bases of the junction left unmatched. CDR1 and CDR2 (germline): SNHLY, FYNNEI. The length of the CDR3 is 15 residues. CDR3 sequence (DNA): TGTGCCAGCAGTCGGTCCAGCGGGACCTTCAATGAGCAGTTCTTC. This gives the protein CASSRSSGTFNEQFF.

V usage is TRBV5-1 and J usage is TRBJ1-1, with 8 nucleotides matching TRBD1. The germline V gene has CDR1 SGHRS and CDR2 YFSETQ. Unmatched junction bases numbered 4, after V lost 4 bases and J lost 5 bases. The CDR3 runs to 13 residues. CDR3 DNA: TGCGCCAGCAGCCAGGACAGGGCAACTGAAGCTTTCTTT. Its translation: CASSQDRATEAFF.

This clone showed up just once. The J gene is TRBJ2-7, the V gene TRBV29-1; a weak D match, TRBD1 (6 bases). The CDR3 has 12 amino acids. V lost 4 bases to trimming and J lost 2 bases, with 9 bases between them. Germline V lookup: CDR1 SQVTM, CDR2 ANQGSEA. This CDR3 is CSVGQAAYEQYF. The CDR3 DNA sequence: TGCAGCGTTGGACAGGCCGCCTACGAGCAGTACTTC.

This clone appeared once. The CDR3 region has the DNA TGTGCCTGGAGTCGGGACAGGCCGTATGGCTACACCTTC. This translates into CAWSRDRPYGYTF. This chain uses TRBV30 with TRBJ1-2; 8 nucleotides agree with TRBD1. The V segment lost 2 bases and the J segment 5 bases; nucleotides outside the gene matches: 4. The CDR3 totals 13 residues. Per the germline V gene, CDR1 is GTSNPN and CDR2 is SVGIG (reference sequence).

This rearrangement joins TRBV29-1 to TRBJ1-2; D not certain. CDR3 length equals 14 residues. Germline CDR1 is SQVTM and CDR2 is ANQGSEA. Trimming took off 4 bases at V and 3 bases at J, with 15 bases between the two ends. CDR3 sequence reads: CSVGAVGSYYGYTF. The CDR3 nucleotides are TGCAGCGTTGGGGCGGTCGGGTCCTACTATGGCTACACCTTC.

The chain recombines TRBV18 with TRBJ2-2; D is undetermined. Germline V gene lookup returns CDR1 KGHSH and CDR2 LQKENI. CDR3 length equals 16 residues. The germline V and J ends were trimmed by 1 base and 2 bases, with 11 bases remaining between them. The CDR3 DNA is TGTGCCAGCTCACCACTATTTACGGCAAACACCGGGGAGCTGTTTTTT. Translated, it gives CASSPLFTANTGELFF.

The chain is built from TRBV9 and TRBJ1-4; 7 bases align to TRBD1. CDR3 length: 13 amino acids. Per germline, CDR1 SGDLS and CDR2 YYNGEE. The ends lost 4 bases at V and 5 bases at J; junction bases unmatched: 2. CDR3 residues: CASSRDSNEKLFF. The CDR3 nucleotides read TGTGCCAGCAGCCGGGACAGCAATGAAAAACTGTTTTTT.

The gene calls are TRBV5-4 and TRBJ1-2; 7 bases line up with TRBD1. The CDR3 covers 14 residues. With V trimmed by 4 bases and J by 14 bases, 17 bases remained unmatched. Germline V gives CDR1 SGHNT, CDR2 YYREEE (reference sequence). The CDR3: CASSVRITGDSGTF. CDR3 nucleotides: TGTGCCAGCAGCGTCCGAATTACAGGGGACTCGGGAACCTTC.

This clone appeared a single time. V gene TRBV14 combines with J gene TRBJ2-3; TRBD2 is a possible D gene (6 bases). Germline-derived CDR1 and CDR2 are SGHDN and FVKESK. The CDR3 spans 16 residues. The V gene lost 4 bases and the J gene lost 0 bases, with 14 bases spanning the gap. As DNA, the CDR3 is TGTGCCAGCAGCCTGCGACTAGACGTTAGCACAGATACGCAGTATTTT. Translated, it gives CASSLRLDVSTDTQYF.

This chain links TRBV11-3 with TRBJ2-1; 13 bases are a match to TRBD2. The CDR3 length is 15 residues. Germline CDR1 and CDR2: SGHNT and YENEEA. V lost 5 bases to trimming and J lost 10 bases; unmatched junction nucleotides: 8. CDR3 sequence (DNA): TGTGCCAGCAGCCTCGGACTAGCGGGAGTGGGGGAGCAGTTCTTC. It yields the protein CASSLGLAGVGEQFF.

The rearrangement links TRBV15 to TRBJ2-3; D uncertain. The CDR3 is 16 residues long. Germline CDR1 reads LNHNV; CDR2 reads YYDKDF (reference sequence). V was cut by 2 bases and J by 4 bases, with 16 bases left in between. CDR3 DNA sequence: TGTGCCACCAGCAGAAACTTGGGGAATTCGGCAGATACGCAGTATTTT. Translating it yields CATSRNLGNSADTQYF.

This clone was seen more than once but under ten times. The CDR3, as DNA: TGTGCCTGGAGTACCCTGGGGGGCGACTCCTACGAGCAGTACTTC. Translated, it gives CAWSTLGGDSYEQYF. V usage is TRBV30 and J usage is TRBJ2-7; perhaps D is TRBD1 or TRBD2 (6 bases each). This CDR3 is 15 amino acids long. CDR1 and CDR2 (germline): GTSNPN, SVGIG (reference sequence). Trimming stripped 2 bases from V and 0 bases from J, with 14 bases between.

This chain joins TRBV7-8 and TRBJ1-5, with 8 bases fitting TRBD1. The germline CDR1 and CDR2 sequences are SGHVS and FQNEAQ. The CDR3 contains 17 residues. The J segment lost 2 bases and the V segment lost 2 bases, leaving 8 bases of the junction unmatched. The CDR3 reads CASSLRPGQAGNQPQHF. In DNA, the CDR3 is TGTGCCAGCAGCTTAAGGCCGGGACAGGCGGGCAATCAGCCCCAGCATTTT.

There are a few counts of this clone. This chain uses TRBV6-1 with TRBJ1-1; D unresolved. With 7 bases removed from V and 7 bases from J, the gap between germline ends came to 16 bases. This CDR3 region has 13 residues. CDR1 is MNHNS and CDR2 is SASEGT in the germline V gene. The CDR3 region is CASKQLPQGEAFF. DNA of the CDR3: TGTGCCAGCAAACAATTACCTCAAGGTGAAGCTTTCTTT.